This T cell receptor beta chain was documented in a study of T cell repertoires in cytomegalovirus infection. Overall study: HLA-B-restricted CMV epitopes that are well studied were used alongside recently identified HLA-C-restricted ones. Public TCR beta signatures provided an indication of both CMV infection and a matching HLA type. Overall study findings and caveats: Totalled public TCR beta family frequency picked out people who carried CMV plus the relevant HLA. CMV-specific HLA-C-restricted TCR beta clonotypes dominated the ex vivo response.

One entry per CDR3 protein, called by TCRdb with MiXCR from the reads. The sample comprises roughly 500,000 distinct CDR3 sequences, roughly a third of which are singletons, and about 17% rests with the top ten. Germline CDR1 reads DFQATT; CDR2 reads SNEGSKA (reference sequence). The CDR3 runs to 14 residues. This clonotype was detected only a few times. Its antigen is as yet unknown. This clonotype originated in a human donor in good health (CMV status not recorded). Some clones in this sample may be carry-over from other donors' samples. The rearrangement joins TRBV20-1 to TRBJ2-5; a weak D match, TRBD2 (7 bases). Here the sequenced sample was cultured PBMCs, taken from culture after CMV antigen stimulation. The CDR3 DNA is TGCAGCGAGGGGGGGAACGCCGGCCAAGAGACCCAGTACTTC. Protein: CSEGGNAGQETQYF.